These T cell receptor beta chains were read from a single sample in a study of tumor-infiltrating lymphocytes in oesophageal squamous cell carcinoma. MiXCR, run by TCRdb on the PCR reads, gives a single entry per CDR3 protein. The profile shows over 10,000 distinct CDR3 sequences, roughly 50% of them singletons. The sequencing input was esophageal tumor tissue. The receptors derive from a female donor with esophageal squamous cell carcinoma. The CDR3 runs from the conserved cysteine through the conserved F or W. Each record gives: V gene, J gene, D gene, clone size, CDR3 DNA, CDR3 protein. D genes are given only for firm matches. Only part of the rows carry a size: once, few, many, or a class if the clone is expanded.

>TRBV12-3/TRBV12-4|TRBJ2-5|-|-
TGTGCCAGCAGGCCTACCTGGGGGGAGACCCAGTACTTC
CASRPTWGETQYF
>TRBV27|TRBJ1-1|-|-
TGTGCCAGCAGTTTAACCAGAGGGACTGAAGCTTTCTTT
CASSLTRGTEAFF
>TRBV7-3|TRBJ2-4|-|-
TGTGCCAGCAGCAAAAACGGCAAGGCCAAAAGCATTCAGTACTTC
CASSKNGKAKSIQYF
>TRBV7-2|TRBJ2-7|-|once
TGTGCCAGCAGCGTCCGGGACGGTGCCTACGAGCAGTACTTC
CASSVRDGAYEQYF
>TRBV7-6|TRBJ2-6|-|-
TGTGCCAGCAGCTTACCAGTAGGGGCTGTCTCTGGGGCCAACGTCCTGACTTTC
CASSLPVGAVSGANVLTF
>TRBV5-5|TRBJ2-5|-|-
TGTGCCAGCAGCTTGGATGTGGGGGCCACTGAAGCTTTCTTC
CASSLDVGATEAFF
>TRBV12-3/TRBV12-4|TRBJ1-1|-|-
TGTGCCAGCAGACCGCGGAGTATGAACACTGAAGCTTTCTTT
CASRPRSMNTEAFF
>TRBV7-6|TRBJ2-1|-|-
TGTGCCAGCAGCCCCCCTATTGCACAACAGCAGTTCTTC
CASSPPIAQQQFF
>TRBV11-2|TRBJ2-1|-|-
TGTGCCAGCAGCTTAGTTCCTAGCGTCTACAATGAGCAGTTCTTC
CASSLVPSVYNEQFF
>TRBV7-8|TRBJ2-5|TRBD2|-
TGTGCCAGCAGCTCGGGAGGCGGGGGGTCCATAGAGACCCAGTACTTC
CASSSGGGGSIETQYF
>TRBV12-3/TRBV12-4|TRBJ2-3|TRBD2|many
TGTGCCAGCAGTTTCGGGGGGTTTAGCACAGATACGCAGTATTTT
CASSFGGFSTDTQYF
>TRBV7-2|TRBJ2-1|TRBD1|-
TGTGCCAGCAGCCCCGTCCCGGGACAGGGTTGGGCATACAATGAGCAGTTCTTC
CASSPVPGQGWAYNEQFF
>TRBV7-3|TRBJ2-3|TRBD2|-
TGTGCCAGCAGCTCCCGACTAGCGGGAGGGGTGGATACGCAGTATTTT
CASSSRLAGGVDTQYF
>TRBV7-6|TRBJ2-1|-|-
TGTGCCAGCAGCACGAGAGGACAGGGAACTCTAGCGGGACGGAACAATGAGCAGTTCTTC
CASSTRGQGTLAGRNNEQFF
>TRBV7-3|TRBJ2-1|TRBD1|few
TGTGCCAGCAGCCCGGACAGGACGGCCTACAATGAGCAGTTCTTC
CASSPDRTAYNEQFF
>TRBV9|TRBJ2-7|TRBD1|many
TGTGCCAGCGGGACAGATTACGAGCAGTACTTC
CASGTDYEQYF
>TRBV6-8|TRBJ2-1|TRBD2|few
TGTGCCAGCAGTTACCCCAGCGGGGGGCTGTTCTTC
CASSYPSGGLFF
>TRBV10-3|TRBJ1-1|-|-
TGTGCCATCAGTGAAAGCAGCTCGGCTTTCTTT
CAISESSSAFF
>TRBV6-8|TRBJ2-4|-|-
TGTGCCAGCAGTTTCGGCCGGGGTTACAAGCAGTACTTC
CASSFGRGYKQYF
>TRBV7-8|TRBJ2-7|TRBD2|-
TGTGCCAGCAGCTCTGCCCTGGGTAGCGGGGGGAACGAGCAGTACTTC
CASSSALGSGGNEQYF
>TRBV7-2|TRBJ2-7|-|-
TGTGCCAGCAGCTTCCCCACGGGCGAGCAGTACTTC
CASSFPTGEQYF
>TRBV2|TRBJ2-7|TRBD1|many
TGTGCCAGCAGTGGGGACAGATTGTACGAGCAGTACTTC
CASSGDRLYEQYF
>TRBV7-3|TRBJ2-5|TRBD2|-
TGTGCCAGCAGCTTCCGGCTAGCGGAAGTAATACAAGAGACCCAGTACTTC
CASSFRLAEVIQETQYF
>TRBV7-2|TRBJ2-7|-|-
TGTGCCAGCAGCTTAGCCGCAGGGAACTACGAGCAGTACTTC
CASSLAAGNYEQYF
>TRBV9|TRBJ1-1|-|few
TGTGCCAGCAGCGTAGACGGACGGTTTGAAGCTTTCTTT
CASSVDGRFEAFF
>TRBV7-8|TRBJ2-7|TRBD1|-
TGTGCCAGCAGCCAACTCGGGGACAGGGGTTACGAGCAGTACTTC
CASSQLGDRGYEQYF
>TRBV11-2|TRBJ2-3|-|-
TGTGCCAGCAGCGCAAGGTGGGGGGACCCCCCCTACCTACAGTATTTT
CASSARWGDPPYLQYF
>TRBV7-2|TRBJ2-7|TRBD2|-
TGTGCCAGCAGCTTAGATCGGACTAGCGGCTCCTACGAGCAGTACTTC
CASSLDRTSGSYEQYF
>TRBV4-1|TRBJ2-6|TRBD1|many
TGCGCCAGCAGTTCCGGGACAGGGGGAGCTGGGGCCAACGTCCTGACTTTC
CASSSGTGGAGANVLTF
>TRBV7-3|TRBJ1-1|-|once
TGTGCCAGCAGCTTAAATCCGGGGGGCCACATGAACACTGAAGCTTTCTTT
CASSLNPGGHMNTEAFF
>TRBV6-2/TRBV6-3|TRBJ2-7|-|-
TGTGCCAGCAGTTTCAGAGCCTACAATGAGCAGTACTTC
CASSFRAYNEQYF
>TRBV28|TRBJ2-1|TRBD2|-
TGTGCCAGCAGCTCCCCCGGGGATAGCGGGAGCAATGAGCAGTTCTTC
CASSSPGDSGSNEQFF
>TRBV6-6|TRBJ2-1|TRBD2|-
TGTGCCAGCAGCTGGGGGGGGAAGGCATTTAACAATGAGCAGTTCTTC
CASSWGGKAFNNEQFF
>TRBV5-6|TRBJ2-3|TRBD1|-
TGTGCCAGCAGCGCGCGACAGGGAGCGGCGGTGGCAGATACGCAGTATTTT
CASSARQGAAVADTQYF
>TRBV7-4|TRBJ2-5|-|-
TGTGCCAGCAGCTTTGCAGGGGCTGGAGAGACCCAGTACTTC
CASSFAGAGETQYF
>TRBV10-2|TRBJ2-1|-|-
TGCGCCAGCAGTGGGCTCAATGAGCAGTTCTTC
CASSGLNEQFF
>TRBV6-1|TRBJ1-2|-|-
TGTGCCAGCAGTGAACGCATAACCCGACCGGGGGGCCTCTATGGCTACACCTTC
CASSERITRPGGLYGYTF